This note documents a single TCR beta chain sequence. No antigen is known for it. The source of the sample is a study of OX40 agonist ivuxolimab in advanced cancers. Across the study: Prior therapy, whether anti-PD-1, anti-PD-L1 or anti-CTLA-4, was allowed, and more than 35% had some. Study-wide findings and caveats: Antigens targeted by the expanded peripheral T cells were not determined. CD8+ T cells were the subset that, on average, had more expanded clones than CD4+.

Germline values: CDR1 MGHDK, CDR2 SYGVNS. J lost 4 bases, V lost 2 bases, and 8 bases had no gene match. The CDR3 totals 16 residues. Profiled with immunoSEQ multiplex PCR; TCRdb holds only in-frame clones, not every one. The sample records 68,000 or so clones, 91% being singletons. The receptor's source is an adult with an advanced solid tumor such as melanoma, head and neck, liver or kidney cancer. Source: CD4+ or CD8+ T cells sorted from blood, taken in a trial of the OX40 agonist ivuxolimab. This chain joins TRBV25-1 and TRBJ1-2, with 9 bases lining up with TRBD1. CDR3 in amino acids: CASSEVGGQGGYGYTF. The CDR3 bases are TGTGCCAGCAGTGAAGTTGGGGGACAGGGAGGCTATGGCTACACCTTC.